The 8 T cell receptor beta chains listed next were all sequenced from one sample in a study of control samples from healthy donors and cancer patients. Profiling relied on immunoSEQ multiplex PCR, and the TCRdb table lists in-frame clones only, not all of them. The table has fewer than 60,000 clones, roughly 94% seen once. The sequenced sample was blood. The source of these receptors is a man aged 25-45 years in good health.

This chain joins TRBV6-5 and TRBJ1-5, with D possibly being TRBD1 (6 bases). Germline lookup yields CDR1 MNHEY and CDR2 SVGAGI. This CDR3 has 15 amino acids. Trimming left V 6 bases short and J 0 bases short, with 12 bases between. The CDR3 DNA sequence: TGTGCCAGCAGGGACAGAGCGTCTAGCAATCAGCCCCAGCATTTT. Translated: CASRDRASSNQPQHF.

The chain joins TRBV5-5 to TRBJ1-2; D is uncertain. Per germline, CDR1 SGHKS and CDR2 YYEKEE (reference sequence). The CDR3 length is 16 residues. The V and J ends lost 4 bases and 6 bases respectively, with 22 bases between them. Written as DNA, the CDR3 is TGTGCCAGCAGCCCCCGCACAAACTCGGGAAGCGATGGCTACACCTTC. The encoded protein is CASSPRTNSGSDGYTF.

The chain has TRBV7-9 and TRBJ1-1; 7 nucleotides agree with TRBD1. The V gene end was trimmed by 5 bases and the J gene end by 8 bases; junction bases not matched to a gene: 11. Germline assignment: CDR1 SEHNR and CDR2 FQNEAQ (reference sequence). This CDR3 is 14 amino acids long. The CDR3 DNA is TGTGCCAGCAGCCTCCGCAGGGACAGCTTAGAAGCTTTCTTT. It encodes CASSLRRDSLEAFF.

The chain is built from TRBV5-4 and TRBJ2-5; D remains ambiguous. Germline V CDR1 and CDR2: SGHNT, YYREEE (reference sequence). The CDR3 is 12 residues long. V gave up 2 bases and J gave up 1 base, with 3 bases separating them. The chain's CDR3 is CASSFPQETQYF. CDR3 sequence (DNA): TGTGCCAGCAGCTTCCCCCAAGAGACCCAGTACTTC.

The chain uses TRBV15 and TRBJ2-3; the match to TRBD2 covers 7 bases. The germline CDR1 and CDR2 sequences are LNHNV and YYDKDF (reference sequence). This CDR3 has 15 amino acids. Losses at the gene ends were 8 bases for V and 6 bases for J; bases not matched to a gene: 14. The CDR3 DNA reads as TGTGCCACCGGGCTAGCGGCAACCCGGAGGGATACGCAGTATTTT. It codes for CATGLAATRRDTQYF.

CDR3 region: CASIAESSYNSPLHF. The CDR3 coding sequence is TGTGCCAGCATCGCTGAGAGCTCCTATAATTCACCCCTCCACTTT. V gene TRBV28 combines with J gene TRBJ1-6; D uncertain. The V gene lost 7 bases and the J gene lost 0 bases, with 10 bases spanning the gap. Germline CDR1 and CDR2: MDHEN and SYDVKM. The CDR3 runs to 15 residues.

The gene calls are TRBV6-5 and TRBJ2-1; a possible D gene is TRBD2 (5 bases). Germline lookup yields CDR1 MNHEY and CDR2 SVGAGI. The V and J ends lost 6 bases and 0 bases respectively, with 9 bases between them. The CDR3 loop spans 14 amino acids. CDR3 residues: CASRASGSYNEQFF. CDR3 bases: TGTGCCAGCAGAGCCAGCGGCTCCTACAATGAGCAGTTCTTC.

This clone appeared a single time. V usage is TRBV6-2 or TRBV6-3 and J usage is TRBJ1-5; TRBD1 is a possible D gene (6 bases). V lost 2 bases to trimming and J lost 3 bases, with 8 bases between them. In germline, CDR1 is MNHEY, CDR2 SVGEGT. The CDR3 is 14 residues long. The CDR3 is CASSYRDINQPQHF. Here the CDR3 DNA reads TGTGCCAGCAGTTACCGGGACATCAATCAGCCCCAGCATTTT.